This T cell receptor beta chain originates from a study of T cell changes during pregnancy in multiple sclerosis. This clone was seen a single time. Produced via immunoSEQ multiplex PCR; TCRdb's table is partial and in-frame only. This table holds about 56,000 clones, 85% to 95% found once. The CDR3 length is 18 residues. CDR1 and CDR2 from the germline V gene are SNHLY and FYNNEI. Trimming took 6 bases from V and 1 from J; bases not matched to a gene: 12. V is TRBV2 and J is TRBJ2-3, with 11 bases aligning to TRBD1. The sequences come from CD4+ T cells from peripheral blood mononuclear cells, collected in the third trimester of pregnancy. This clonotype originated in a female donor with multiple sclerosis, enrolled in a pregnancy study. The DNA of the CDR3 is TGTGCCAGCAGACCCATAAAAGGGACAGGGGGTCGCACAGATACGCAGTATTTT. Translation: CASRPIKGTGGRTDTQYF.